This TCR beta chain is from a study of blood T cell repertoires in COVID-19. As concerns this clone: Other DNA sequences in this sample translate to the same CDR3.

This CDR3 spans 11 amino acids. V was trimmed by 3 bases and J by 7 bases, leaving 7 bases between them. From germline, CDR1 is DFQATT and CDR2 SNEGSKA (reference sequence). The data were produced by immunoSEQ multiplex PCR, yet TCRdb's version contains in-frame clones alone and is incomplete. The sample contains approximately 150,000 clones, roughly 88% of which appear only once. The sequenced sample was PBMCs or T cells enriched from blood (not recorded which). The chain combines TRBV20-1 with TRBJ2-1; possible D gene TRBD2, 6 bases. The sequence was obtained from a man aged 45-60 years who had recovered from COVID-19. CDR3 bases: TGCAGTGCTAGTCGGGGGAATGAGCAGTTCTTC. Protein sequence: CSASRGNEQFF.